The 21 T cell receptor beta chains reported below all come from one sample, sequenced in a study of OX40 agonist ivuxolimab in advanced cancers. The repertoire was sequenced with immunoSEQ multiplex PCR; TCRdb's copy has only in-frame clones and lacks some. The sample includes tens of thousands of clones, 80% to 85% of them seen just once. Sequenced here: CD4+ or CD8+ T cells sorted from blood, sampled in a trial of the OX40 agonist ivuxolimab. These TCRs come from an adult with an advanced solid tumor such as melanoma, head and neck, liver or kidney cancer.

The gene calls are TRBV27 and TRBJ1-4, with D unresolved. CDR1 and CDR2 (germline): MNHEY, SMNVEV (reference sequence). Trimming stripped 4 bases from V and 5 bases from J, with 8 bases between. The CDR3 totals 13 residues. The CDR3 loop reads CASSSGSNEKLFF. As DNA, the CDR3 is TGTGCCAGCAGTTCGGGGTCAAATGAAAAACTGTTTTTT. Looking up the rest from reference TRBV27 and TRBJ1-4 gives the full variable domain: EAQVTQNPRYLITVTGKKLTVTCSQNMNHEYMSWYRQDPGLGLRQIYYSMNVEVTDKGDVPEGYKVSRKEKRNFPLILESPSPNQTSLYFCASSSGSNEKLFFGSGTQLSVL.

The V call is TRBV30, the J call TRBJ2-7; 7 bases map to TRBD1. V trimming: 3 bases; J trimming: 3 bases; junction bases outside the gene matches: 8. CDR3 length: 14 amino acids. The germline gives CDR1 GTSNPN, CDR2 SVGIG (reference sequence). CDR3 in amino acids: CAWRNRDSYYEQYF. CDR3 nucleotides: TGTGCCTGGAGGAACAGGGACAGTTACTACGAGCAGTACTTC.

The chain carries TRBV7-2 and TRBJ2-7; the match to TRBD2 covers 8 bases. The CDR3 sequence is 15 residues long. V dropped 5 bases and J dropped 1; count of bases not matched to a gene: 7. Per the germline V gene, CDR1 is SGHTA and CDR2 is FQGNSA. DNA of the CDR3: TGTGCCAGCAGCGCACTAGCGGATTTTTCCTACGAGCAGTACTTC. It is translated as CASSALADFSYEQYF. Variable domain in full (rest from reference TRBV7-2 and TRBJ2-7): GAGVSQSPSNKVTEKGKDVELRCDPISGHTALYWYRQSLGQGLEFLIYFQGNSAPDKSGLPSDRFSAERTGGSVSTLTIQRTQQEDSAVYLCASSALADFSYEQYFGPGTRLTVT.

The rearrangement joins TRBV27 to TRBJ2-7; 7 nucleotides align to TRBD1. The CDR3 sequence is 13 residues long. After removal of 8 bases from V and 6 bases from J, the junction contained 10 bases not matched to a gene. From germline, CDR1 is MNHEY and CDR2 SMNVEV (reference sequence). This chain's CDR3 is CASGNRGGSEQYF. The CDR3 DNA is TGTGCCAGCGGAAACAGGGGTGGGAGCGAGCAGTACTTC.

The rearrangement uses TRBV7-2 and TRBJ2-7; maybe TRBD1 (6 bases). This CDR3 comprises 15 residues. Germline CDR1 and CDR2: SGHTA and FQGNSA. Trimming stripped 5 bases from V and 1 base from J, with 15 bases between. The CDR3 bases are TGTGCCAGCAGCGGGGGCCGGGGAAGGTCCTACGAGCAGTACTTC. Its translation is CASSGGRGRSYEQYF.

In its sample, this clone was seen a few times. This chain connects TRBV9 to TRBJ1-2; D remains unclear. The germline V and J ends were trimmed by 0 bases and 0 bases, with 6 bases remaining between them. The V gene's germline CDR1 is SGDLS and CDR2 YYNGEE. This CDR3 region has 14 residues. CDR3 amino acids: CASSVASPNYGYTF. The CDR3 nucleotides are TGTGCCAGCAGCGTAGCCAGCCCTAACTATGGCTACACCTTC.

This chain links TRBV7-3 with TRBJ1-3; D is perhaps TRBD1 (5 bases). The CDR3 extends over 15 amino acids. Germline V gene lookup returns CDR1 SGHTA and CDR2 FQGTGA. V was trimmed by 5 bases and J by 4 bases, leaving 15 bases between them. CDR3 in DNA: TGTGCCAGCAGCGCGGACGGGGGAGCCGGAAACACCATATATTTT. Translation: CASSADGGAGNTIYF. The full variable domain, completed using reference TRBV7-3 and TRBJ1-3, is GAGVSQTPSNKVTEKGKYVELRCDPISGHTALYWYRQSLGQGPEFLIYFQGTGAADDSGLPNDRFFAVRPEGSVSTLKIQRTERGDSAVYLCASSADGGAGNTIYFGEGSWLTVV.

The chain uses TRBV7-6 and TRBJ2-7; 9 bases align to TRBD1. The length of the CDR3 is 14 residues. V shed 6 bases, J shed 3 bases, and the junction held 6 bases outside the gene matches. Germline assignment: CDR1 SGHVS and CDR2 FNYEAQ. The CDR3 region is CASSSGTGSYEQYF. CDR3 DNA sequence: TGTGCCAGCAGTTCCGGGACAGGGAGCTACGAGCAGTACTTC.

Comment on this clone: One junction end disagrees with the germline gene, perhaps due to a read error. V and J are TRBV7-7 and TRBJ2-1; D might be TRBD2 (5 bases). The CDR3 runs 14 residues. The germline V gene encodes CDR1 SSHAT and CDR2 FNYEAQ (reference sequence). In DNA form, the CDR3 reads TGTGCTAGCAGCTTAGAAGGACGCGAGGGTGAGCAGTTCTTC. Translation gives CASSLEGREGEQFF.

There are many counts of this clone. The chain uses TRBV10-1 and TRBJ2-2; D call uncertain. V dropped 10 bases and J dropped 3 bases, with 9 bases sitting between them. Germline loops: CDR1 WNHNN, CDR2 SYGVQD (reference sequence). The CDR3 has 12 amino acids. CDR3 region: CATGKDTGELFF. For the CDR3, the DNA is TGCGCCACCGGAAAAGACACCGGGGAGCTGTTTTTT.

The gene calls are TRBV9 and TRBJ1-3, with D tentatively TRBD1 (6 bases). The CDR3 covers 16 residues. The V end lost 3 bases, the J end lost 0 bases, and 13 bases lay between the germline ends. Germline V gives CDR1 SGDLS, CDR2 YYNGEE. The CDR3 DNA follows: TGTGCCAGCAGCGGGCAGGGGTATCCCTCTGGAAACACCATATATTTT. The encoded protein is CASSGQGYPSGNTIYF.

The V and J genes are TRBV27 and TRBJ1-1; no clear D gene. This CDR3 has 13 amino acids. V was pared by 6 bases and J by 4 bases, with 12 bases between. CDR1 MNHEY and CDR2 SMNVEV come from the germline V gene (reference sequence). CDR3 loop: CASSDPGVTEAFF. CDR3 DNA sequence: TGTGCCAGCAGCGACCCTGGGGTCACTGAAGCTTTCTTT.

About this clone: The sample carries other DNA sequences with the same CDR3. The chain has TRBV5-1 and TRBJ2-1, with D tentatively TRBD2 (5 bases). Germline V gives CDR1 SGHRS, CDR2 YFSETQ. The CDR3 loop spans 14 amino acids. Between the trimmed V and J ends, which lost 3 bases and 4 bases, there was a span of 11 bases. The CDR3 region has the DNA TGCGCCAGCAGCTCCAGCGGAGGTTACAATGAGCAGTTCTTC. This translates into CASSSSGGYNEQFF.

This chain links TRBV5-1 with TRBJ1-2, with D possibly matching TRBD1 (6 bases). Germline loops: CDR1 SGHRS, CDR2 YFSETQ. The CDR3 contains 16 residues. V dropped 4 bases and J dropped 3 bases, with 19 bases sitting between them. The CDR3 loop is CASSTGTGLGDYGYTF. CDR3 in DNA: TGCGCCAGCAGCACGGGAACAGGGCTGGGGGACTATGGCTACACCTTC.

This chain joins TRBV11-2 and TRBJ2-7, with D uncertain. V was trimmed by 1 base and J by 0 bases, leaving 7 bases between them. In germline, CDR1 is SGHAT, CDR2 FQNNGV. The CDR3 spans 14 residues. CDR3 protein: CASSLGTSSYEQYF. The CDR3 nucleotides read TGTGCCAGCAGCTTAGGGACCAGCTCCTACGAGCAGTACTTC.

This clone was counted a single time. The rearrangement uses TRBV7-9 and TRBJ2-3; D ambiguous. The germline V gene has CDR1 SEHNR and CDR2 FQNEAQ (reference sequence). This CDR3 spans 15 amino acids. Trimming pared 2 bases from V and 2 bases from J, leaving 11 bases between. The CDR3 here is CASSLRLGFTDTQYF. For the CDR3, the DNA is TGTGCCAGCAGCTTACGACTCGGATTCACAGATACGCAGTATTTT. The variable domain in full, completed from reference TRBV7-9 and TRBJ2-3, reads DTGVSQNPRHKITKRGQNVTFRCDPISEHNRLYWYRQTLGQGPEFLTYFQNEAQLEKSRLLSDRFSAERPKGSFSTLEIQRTEQGDSAMYLCASSLRLGFTDTQYFGPGTRLTVL.

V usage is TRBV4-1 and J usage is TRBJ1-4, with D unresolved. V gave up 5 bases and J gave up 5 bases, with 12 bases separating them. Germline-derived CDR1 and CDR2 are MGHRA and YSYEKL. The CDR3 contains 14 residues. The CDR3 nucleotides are TGCGCCAGCAGCTCAGGCCCCGGGAATGAAAAACTGTTTTTT. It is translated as CASSSGPGNEKLFF.

CDR3 DNA sequence: TGTGCCAGCAGTTTATCCACAGGGAAAAGGGTGTTTTTT. Translated: CASSLSTGKRVFF. The rearrangement joins TRBV27 to TRBJ1-4; D might be TRBD1 (6 bases). Germline lookup yields CDR1 MNHEY and CDR2 SMNVEV (reference sequence). CDR3 length: 13 amino acids. With 0 bases removed from V and 15 bases from J, the gap between germline ends came to 14 bases.

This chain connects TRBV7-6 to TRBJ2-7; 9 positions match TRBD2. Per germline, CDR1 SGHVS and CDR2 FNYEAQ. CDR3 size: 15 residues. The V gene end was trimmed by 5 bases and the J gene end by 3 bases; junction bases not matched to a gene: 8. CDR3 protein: CASSPPGTSHYEQYF. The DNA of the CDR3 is TGTGCCAGCAGCCCCCCCGGGACTAGCCACTACGAGCAGTACTTC.

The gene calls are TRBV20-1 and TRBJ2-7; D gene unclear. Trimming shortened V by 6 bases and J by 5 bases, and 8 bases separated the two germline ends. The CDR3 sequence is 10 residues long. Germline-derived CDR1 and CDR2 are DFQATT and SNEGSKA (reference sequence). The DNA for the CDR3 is TGCAGTGCACGGATAAACGAGCAGTACTTC. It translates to CSARINEQYF.

For the CDR3, the DNA is TGCGCCAGCAGCTTGGGACAGGGTGGTTCACCCCTCCACTTT. It specifies CASSLGQGGSPLHF. This chain connects TRBV5-1 to TRBJ1-6, with 7 bases identical to TRBD1. Germline CDR1 and CDR2: SGHRS and YFSETQ. The V and J ends lost 0 bases and 9 bases, in that order; junction bases with no gene match: 3. The CDR3 covers 14 residues.